The T cell receptor beta chain described here comes from a study of T cell responses to AZD1222 COVID-19 vaccine. Measured with immunoSEQ multiplex PCR; TCRdb has only the in-frame clones, and not every one. The data contain about 150,000 clones, roughly 90% of them singletons. CDR3 size: 16 residues. Trimming removed 5 bases from V and 4 bases from J, with 15 bases in between. Germline V gene lookup returns CDR1 SGHTA and CDR2 FQGNSA. Here the sequenced sample was peripheral blood, taken on day 0 of AZD1222 vaccination. The genes are TRBV7-2 and TRBJ1-6; no reliable D call. This TCR derives from an adult in good health. The CDR3 sequence is CASSPHWRQYNSPLHF. The CDR3 nucleotides read TGTGCCAGCAGCCCCCATTGGCGGCAGTATAATTCACCCCTCCACTTT.